This is a list of T cell receptor beta chains from one sample in a study of identifying expanded T cells in peripheral blood. Repertoires were generated with immunoSEQ multiplex PCR, while TCRdb's copy carries only in-frame clones and drops some. The table has about 58,000 clones, approximately 89% seen once; the top ten hold roughly 3.6%. The sequenced sample consisted of blood. Source of these receptors: a person aged 18 to 70 in good health. The CDR3 runs from the conserved cysteine through the conserved F or W. The order of the fields is V gene, clone size, D gene, J gene, CDR3 length, CDR3 protein, CDR3 DNA. The D gene is left open where the match is weak. Expanded clones are given a class, and other clones once, few, many or no size at all.

TRBV19	.	TRBD1	TRBJ1-1	16	CASYKLGQSSGTEAFF	TGTGCCAGTTACAAGCTGGGACAGTCCAGCGGCACTGAAGCTTTCTTT
TRBV4-2	.	TRBD2	TRBJ2-1	18	CASSHQAFTSGINNEQFF	TGTGCCAGCAGCCACCAAGCCTTTACTAGCGGGATTAACAATGAGCAGTTCTTC
TRBV19	.	.	TRBJ1-2	12	CASSRQQYGYTF	TGTGCCAGTAGTAGGCAGCAGTATGGCTACACCTTC
TRBV19	few	TRBD2	TRBJ2-2	15	CASSASGLDTGELFF	TGTGCCAGTAGTGCATCGGGACTAGACACCGGGGAGCTGTTTTTT
TRBV28	.	.	TRBJ2-1	15	CASMPTRGGYNEQFF	TGTGCCAGCATGCCGACTAGAGGGGGATACAATGAGCAGTTCTTC
TRBV5-6	.	.	TRBJ1-2	12	CASSLSGVGYTF	TGTGCCAGCAGCTTGTCAGGGGTTGGCTACACCTTC
TRBV19	.	.	TRBJ2-7	13	CASSKQRGYEQYF	TGTGCCAGTAGTAAGCAAAGAGGATACGAGCAGTACTTC
TRBV30	.	.	TRBJ2-5	13	CAWERGLQETQYF	TGTGCCTGGGAGCGAGGACTCCAAGAGACCCAGTACTTC
TRBV2	.	.	TRBJ2-5	12	CASSEQGETQYF	TGTGCCAGCAGTGAACAGGGAGAGACCCAGTACTTC
TRBV28	.	.	TRBJ2-2	16	CASSLPPGGSTGELFF	TGTGCCAGCAGTTTACCCCCAGGGGGGAGTACCGGGGAGCTGTTTTTT
TRBV7-8	few	TRBD1	TRBJ2-7	14	CASSLTQGAYEQYF	TGTGCCAGCAGCTTAACCCAGGGGGCGTACGAGCAGTACTTC
TRBV5-1	.	.	TRBJ1-4	10	CAAHPEKLFF	TGCGCCGCCCACCCGGAAAAACTGTTTTTT
TRBV7-2	.	TRBD2	TRBJ2-1	14	CASRERLAGSEQFF	TGTGCCAGCAGGGAAAGACTAGCGGGATCAGAGCAGTTCTTC
TRBV12-5	.	.	TRBJ1-1	13	CACGETLNIEASF	TGTGCTTGTGGGGAGACGCTGAACATTGAAGCTTCCTTT
TRBV2	.	.	TRBJ2-2	12	CASSAFFGELFF	TGTGCCAGCAGTGCCTTCTTTGGGGAGCTGTTTTTT
TRBV5-4	.	.	TRBJ2-3	13	CASNPGRKDTQYF	TGTGCCAGCAACCCTGGGAGGAAAGATACGCAGTATTTT
TRBV7-7	.	.	TRBJ2-5	13	CASSLAQGETQYF	TGTGCCAGCAGCTTAGCACAGGGAGAGACCCAGTACTTC
TRBV7-2	.	.	TRBJ1-1	13	CASRGGVGTEAFF	TGTGCCAGCAGGGGCGGAGTGGGCACTGAAGCTTTCTTT
TRBV28	few	TRBD1	TRBJ1-5	15	CASRGTGFSDQPQHF	TGTGCCAGCAGGGGGACAGGTTTTAGTGATCAGCCCCAGCATTTT
TRBV18	.	.	TRBJ2-5	14	CASSPSSGEETQYF	TGTGCCAGCTCACCATCGTCTGGCGAAGAGACCCAGTACTTC
TRBV18	.	.	TRBJ2-1	16	CASSPLQGSSYNEQFF	TGTGCCAGCTCACCGCTACAGGGTTCGTCCTACAATGAGCAGTTCTTC
TRBV4-3	.	.	TRBJ2-1	15	CASSQDGDINNEQFF	TGCGCCAGCAGCCAAGATGGGGATATAAATAATGAGCAGTTCTTC
TRBV4-3	.	TRBD2	TRBJ2-7	14	CASSPSSGNYEQYF	TGCGCCAGCAGCCCCTCTAGCGGGAACTACGAGCAGTACTTC
TRBV5-6	.	.	TRBJ1-5	15	CASSLASGSNQPQHF	TGTGCCAGCAGCTTGGCCTCTGGTAGCAATCAGCCCCAGCATTTT
TRBV10-3	.	TRBD1	TRBJ2-3	14	CAIQDRGPPDTQYF	TGTGCCATCCAAGACAGGGGGCCCCCAGATACGCAGTATTTT
TRBV7-7	.	.	TRBJ2-5	16	CASSPIGGQIQETQYF	TGTGCTAGCAGCCCGATAGGTGGCCAGATCCAAGAGACCCAGTACTTC
TRBV28	.	.	TRBJ1-2	12	CASTKAAYGYTF	TGTGCCAGCACCAAGGCAGCCTATGGCTACACCTTC
TRBV11-2	.	.	TRBJ2-2	13	CASSAYLPGELFF	TGTGCCAGCAGCGCCTATTTGCCCGGGGAGCTGTTTTTT
TRBV27	.	TRBD1	TRBJ2-5	13	CASSSNRGETQYF	TGTGCCAGCAGTTCGAACAGGGGAGAGACCCAGTACTTC
TRBV19	.	.	TRBJ2-2	11	CASSMPGELFF	TGTGCCAGTAGTATGCCAGGGGAGCTGTTTTTT
TRBV13	.	TRBD1	TRBJ1-4	14	CASSEWTGNEKLFF	TGTGCCAGCAGCGAATGGACAGGAAATGAAAAACTGTTTTTT
TRBV21-1	.	.	TRBJ2-3	16	CASSSTRGHASDTQYF	TGTGCCAGCAGCTCTACCAGGGGGCATGCCTCGGATACGCAGTATTTT
TRBV6-6	.	.	TRBJ2-5	13	CASSQTEQETQYF	TGTGCCAGCTCACAGACAGAACAAGAGACCCAGTACTTC
TRBV7-8	.	TRBD1	TRBJ1-2	13	CASSPDRGSGYTF	TGTGCCAGCAGCCCGGACAGGGGAAGTGGCTACACCTTC
TRBV7-2	.	TRBD1	TRBJ2-1	13	CASSWTGYNEQFF	TGTGCCAGCAGCTGGACAGGGTACAATGAGCAGTTCTTC
TRBV11-2	few	.	TRBJ1-1	14	CASSLFVGQREAFF	TGTGCCAGCAGCTTATTCGTGGGGCAACGCGAAGCTTTCTTT
TRBV4-1	.	.	TRBJ1-4	15	CASSQDSREGEKLFF	TGCGCCAGCAGCCAAGATAGTAGGGAGGGTGAAAAACTGTTTTTT
TRBV7-2	.	TRBD2	TRBJ2-2	16	CASSQNAGGTYGELFF	TGTGCCAGCAGTCAAAATGCGGGAGGGACCTATGGGGAGCTGTTTTTT
TRBV5-1	.	.	TRBJ1-1	14	CASSLQGMGTEAFF	TGCGCCAGCAGCTTGCAGGGTATGGGTACTGAAGCTTTCTTT
TRBV6-9	.	.	TRBJ1-2	11	CASKQGYGYTF	TGTGCCAGCAAACAGGGTTATGGCTACACCTTC
TRBV6-1	.	.	TRBJ2-2	13	CASSEVYTGELFF	TGTGCCAGCAGTGAAGTTTACACCGGGGAGCTGTTTTTT
TRBV5-5	.	.	TRBJ2-7	16	CASSVEWGGAVYEQYF	TGTGCCAGCAGCGTCGAATGGGGGGGCGCAGTTTACGAGCAGTACTTC
TRBV19	.	TRBD1	TRBJ1-5	14	CASRQGIGNQPQHF	TGTGCCAGCAGACAGGGGATTGGGAATCAGCCCCAGCATTTT
TRBV14	.	.	TRBJ2-2	15	CASSQGQKNTGELFF	TGTGCCAGCAGCCAAGGTCAGAAGAACACCGGGGAGCTGTTTTTT
TRBV7-2	.	.	TRBJ1-1	15	CASSLGGDRRTEAFF	TGTGCCAGCAGCCTGGGGGGCGACCGGCGCACTGAAGCTTTCTTT
TRBV7-3	.	.	TRBJ2-1	17	CASSLIAVGTSGNEQFF	TGTGCCAGCAGCTTAATCGCGGTGGGGACGAGCGGTAATGAGCAGTTCTTC
TRBV29-1	once	TRBD1	TRBJ2-2	14	CSVDSEGATGELFF	TGCAGCGTCGACAGCGAGGGGGCAACCGGGGAGCTGTTTTTT
TRBV28	.	.	TRBJ2-7	12	CASSLWDYEQYF	TGTGCCAGCAGTTTATGGGACTACGAGCAGTACTTC
TRBV15	.	.	TRBJ2-5	15	CATSKASRYQETQYF	TGTGCCACCAGCAAAGCCTCGCGGTACCAAGAGACCCAGTACTTC
TRBV7-9	.	.	TRBJ2-5	14	CASSSAGRQETQYF	TGTGCCAGCAGCTCAGCGGGTCGGCAAGAGACCCAGTACTTC
TRBV27	.	.	TRBJ1-5	15	CASSLSWGKDQPQHF	TGTGCCAGCAGTTTATCGTGGGGCAAGGATCAGCCCCAGCATTTT
TRBV5-1	.	TRBD2	TRBJ2-3	15	CASSLVTSGTDTQYF	TGCGCCAGCAGCTTAGTAACTAGCGGCACAGATACGCAGTATTTT